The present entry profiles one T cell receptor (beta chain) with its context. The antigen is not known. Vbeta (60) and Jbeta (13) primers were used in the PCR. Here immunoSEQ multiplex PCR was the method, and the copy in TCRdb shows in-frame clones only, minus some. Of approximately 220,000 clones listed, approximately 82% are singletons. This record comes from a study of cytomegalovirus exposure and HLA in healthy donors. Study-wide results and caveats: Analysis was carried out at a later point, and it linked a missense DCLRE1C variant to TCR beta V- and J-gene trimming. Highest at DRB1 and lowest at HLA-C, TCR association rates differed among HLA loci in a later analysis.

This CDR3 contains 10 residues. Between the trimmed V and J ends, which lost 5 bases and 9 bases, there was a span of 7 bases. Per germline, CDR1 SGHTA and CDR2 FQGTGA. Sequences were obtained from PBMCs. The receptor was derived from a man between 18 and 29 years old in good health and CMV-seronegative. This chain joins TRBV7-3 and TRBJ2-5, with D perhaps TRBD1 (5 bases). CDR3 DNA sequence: TGTGCCAGCAGCGCCAGGGCCCAGTACTTC. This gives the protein CASSARAQYF.